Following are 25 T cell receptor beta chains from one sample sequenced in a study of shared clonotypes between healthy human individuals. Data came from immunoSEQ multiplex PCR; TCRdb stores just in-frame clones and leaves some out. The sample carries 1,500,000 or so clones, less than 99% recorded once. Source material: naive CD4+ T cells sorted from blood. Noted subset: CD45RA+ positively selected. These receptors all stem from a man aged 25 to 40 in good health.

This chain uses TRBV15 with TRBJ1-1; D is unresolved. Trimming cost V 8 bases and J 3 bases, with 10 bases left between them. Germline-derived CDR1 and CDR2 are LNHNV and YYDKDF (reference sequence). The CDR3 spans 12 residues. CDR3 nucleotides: TGTGCCACCTCTGTTGGTGACACTGAAGCTTTCTTT. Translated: CATSVGDTEAFF.

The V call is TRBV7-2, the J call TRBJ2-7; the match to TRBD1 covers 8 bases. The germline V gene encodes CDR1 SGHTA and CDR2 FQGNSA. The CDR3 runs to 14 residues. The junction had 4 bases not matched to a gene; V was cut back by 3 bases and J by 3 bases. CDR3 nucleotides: TGTGCCAGCAGCTTCCCGGGACAGGTCTACGAGCAGTACTTC. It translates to CASSFPGQVYEQYF.

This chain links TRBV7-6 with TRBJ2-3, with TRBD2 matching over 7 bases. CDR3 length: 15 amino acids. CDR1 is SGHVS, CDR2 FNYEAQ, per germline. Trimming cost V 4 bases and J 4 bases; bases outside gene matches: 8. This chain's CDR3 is CASSSRASGPDTQYF. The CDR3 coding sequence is TGTGCCAGCAGCTCCCGGGCTAGCGGCCCAGATACGCAGTATTTT.

The CDR3 DNA sequence: TGTGCCAGCAGCTCTTATAGGTCGGAGACCCAGTACTTC. This codes for CASSSYRSETQYF. J is TRBJ2-5 and V is TRBV5-4; D is uncertain. With 3 bases removed from V and 5 bases from J, the gap between germline ends came to 11 bases. Germline loops: CDR1 SGHNT, CDR2 YYREEE (reference sequence). The CDR3 is 13 residues long.

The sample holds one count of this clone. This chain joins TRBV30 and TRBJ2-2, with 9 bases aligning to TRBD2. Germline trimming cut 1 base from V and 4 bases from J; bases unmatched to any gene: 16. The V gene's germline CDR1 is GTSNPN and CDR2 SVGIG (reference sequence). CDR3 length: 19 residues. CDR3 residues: CAWSARWGGTSRLTGELFF. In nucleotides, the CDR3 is TGTGCCTGGAGTGCCCGCTGGGGAGGGACTAGCAGACTCACCGGGGAGCTGTTTTTT.

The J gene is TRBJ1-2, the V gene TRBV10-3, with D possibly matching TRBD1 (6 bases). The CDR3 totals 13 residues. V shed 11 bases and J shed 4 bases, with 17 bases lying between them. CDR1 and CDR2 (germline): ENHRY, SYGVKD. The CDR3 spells CAANEDRAYGYTF. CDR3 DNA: TGTGCCGCCAATGAGGACAGAGCCTATGGCTACACCTTC.

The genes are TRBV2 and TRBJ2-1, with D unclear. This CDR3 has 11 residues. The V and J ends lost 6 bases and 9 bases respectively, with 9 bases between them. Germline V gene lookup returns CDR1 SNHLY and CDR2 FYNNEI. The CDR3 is CASSLEAEQFF. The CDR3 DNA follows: TGTGCCAGCAGCCTAGAGGCTGAGCAGTTCTTC.

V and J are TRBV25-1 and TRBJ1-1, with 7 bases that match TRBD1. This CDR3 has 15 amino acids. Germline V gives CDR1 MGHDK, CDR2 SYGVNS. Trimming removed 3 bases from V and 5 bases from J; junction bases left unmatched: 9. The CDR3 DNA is TGTGCCAGCAGTGAGCCTGACAGGGTCGGGACTGAAGCTTTCTTT. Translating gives CASSEPDRVGTEAFF.

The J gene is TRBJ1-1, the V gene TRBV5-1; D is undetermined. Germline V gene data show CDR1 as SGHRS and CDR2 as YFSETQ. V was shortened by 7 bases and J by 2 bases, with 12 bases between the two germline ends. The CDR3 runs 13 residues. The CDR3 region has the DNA TGCGCCAGCGGACCGGGATCAAACACTGAAGCTTTCTTT. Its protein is CASGPGSNTEAFF. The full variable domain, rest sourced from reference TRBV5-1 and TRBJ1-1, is KAGVTQTPRYLIKTRGQQVTLSCSPISGHRSVSWYQQTPGQGLQFLFEYFSETQRNKGNFPGRFSGRQFSNSRSEMNVSTLELGDSALYLCASGPGSNTEAFFGQGTRLTVV.

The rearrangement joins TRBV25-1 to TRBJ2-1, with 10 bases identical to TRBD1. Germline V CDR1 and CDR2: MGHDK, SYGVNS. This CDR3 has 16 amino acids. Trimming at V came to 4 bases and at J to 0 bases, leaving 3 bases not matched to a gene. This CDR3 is CASSGTGGSSYNEQFF. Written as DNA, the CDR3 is TGTGCCAGCAGTGGGACAGGGGGAAGCTCCTACAATGAGCAGTTCTTC.

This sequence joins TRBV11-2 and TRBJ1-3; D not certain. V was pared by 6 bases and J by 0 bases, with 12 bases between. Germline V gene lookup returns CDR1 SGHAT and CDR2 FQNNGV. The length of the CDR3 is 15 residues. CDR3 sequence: CASRSNTSSGNTIYF. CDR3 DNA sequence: TGTGCCAGCAGGTCGAATACATCCTCTGGAAACACCATATATTTT.

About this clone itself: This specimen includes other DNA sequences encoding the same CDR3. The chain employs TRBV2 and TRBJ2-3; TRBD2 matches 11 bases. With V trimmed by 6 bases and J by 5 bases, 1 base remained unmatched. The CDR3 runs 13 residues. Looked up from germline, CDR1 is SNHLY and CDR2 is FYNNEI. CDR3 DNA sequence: TGTGCCAGCAGCGGACTAGCGGGAGATACGCAGTATTTT. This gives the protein CASSGLAGDTQYF. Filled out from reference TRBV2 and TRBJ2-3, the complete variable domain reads EPEVTQTPSHQVTQMGQEVILRCVPISNHLYFYWYRQILGQKVEFLVSFYNNEISEKSEIFDDQFSVERPDGSNFTLKIRSTKLEDSAMYFCASSGLAGDTQYFGPGTRLTVL.

This chain's CDR3 is CASSEGTGSKQYF. CDR3 sequence (DNA): TGTGCCAGCAGTGAGGGGACAGGCTCAAAGCAGTACTTC. V is TRBV2 and J is TRBJ2-7; TRBD1 aligns across 8 bases. Germline V lookup: CDR1 SNHLY, CDR2 FYNNEI. With V trimmed by 3 bases and J by 8 bases, 6 bases remained unmatched. The CDR3 consists of 13 residues. Combining the CDR3 with reference TRBV2 and TRBJ2-7 gives the whole variable domain EPEVTQTPSHQVTQMGQEVILRCVPISNHLYFYWYRQILGQKVEFLVSFYNNEISEKSEIFDDQFSVERPDGSNFTLKIRSTKLEDSAMYFCASSEGTGSKQYFGPGTRLTVT.

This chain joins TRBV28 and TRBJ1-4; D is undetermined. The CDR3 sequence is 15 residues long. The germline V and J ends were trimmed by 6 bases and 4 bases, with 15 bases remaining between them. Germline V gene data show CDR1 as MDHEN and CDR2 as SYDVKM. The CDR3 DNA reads TGTGCCAGCAGCCGTTTTGCACAAAGTAATGAAAAACTGTTTTTT. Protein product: CASSRFAQSNEKLFF.

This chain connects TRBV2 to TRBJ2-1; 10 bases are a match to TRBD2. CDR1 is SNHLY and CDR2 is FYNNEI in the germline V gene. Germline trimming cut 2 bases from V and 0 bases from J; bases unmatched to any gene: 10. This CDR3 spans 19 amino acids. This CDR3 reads CASSERGLAGAYSYNEQFF. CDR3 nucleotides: TGTGCCAGCAGTGAAAGAGGGCTAGCGGGAGCCTACTCCTACAATGAGCAGTTCTTC.

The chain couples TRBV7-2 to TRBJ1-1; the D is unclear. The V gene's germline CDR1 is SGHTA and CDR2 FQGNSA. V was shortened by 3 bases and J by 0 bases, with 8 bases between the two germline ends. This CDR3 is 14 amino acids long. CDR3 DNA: TGTGCCAGCAGCTTTCTACAGATGAACACTGAAGCTTTCTTT. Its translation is CASSFLQMNTEAFF. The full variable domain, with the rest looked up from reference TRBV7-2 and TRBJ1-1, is GAGVSQSPSNKVTEKGKDVELRCDPISGHTALYWYRQSLGQGLEFLIYFQGNSAPDKSGLPSDRFSAERTGGSVSTLTIQRTQQEDSAVYLCASSFLQMNTEAFFGQGTRLTVV.

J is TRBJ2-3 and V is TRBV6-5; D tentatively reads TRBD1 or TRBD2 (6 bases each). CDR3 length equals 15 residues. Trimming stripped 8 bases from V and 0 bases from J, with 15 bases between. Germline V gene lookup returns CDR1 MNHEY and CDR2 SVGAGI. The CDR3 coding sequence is TGTGCCAGCGCGGCGAGGGGGGTTAGCACAGATACGCAGTATTTT. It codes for CASAARGVSTDTQYF.

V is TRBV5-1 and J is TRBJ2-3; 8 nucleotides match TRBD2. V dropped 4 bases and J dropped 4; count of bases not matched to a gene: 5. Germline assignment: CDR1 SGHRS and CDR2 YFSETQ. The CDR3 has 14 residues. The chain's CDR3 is CASSASGYADTQYF. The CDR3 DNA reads TGCGCCAGCAGCGCTAGCGGGTACGCAGATACGCAGTATTTT.

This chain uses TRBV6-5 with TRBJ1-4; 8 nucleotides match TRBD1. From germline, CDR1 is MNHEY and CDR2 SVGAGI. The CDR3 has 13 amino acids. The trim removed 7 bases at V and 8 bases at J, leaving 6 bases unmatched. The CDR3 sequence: CASTGQGWEKLFF. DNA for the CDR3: TGTGCCAGCACCGGACAGGGTTGGGAAAAACTGTTTTTT.

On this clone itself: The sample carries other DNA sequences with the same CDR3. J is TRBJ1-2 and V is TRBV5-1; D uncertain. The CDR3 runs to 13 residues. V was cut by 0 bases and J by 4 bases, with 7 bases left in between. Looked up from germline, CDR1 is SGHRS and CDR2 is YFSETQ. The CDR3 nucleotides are TGCGCCAGCAGCTTGGAGGGTGCCTATGGCTACACCTTC. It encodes CASSLEGAYGYTF. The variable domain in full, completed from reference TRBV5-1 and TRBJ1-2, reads KAGVTQTPRYLIKTRGQQVTLSCSPISGHRSVSWYQQTPGQGLQFLFEYFSETQRNKGNFPGRFSGRQFSNSRSEMNVSTLELGDSALYLCASSLEGAYGYTFGSGTRLTVV.

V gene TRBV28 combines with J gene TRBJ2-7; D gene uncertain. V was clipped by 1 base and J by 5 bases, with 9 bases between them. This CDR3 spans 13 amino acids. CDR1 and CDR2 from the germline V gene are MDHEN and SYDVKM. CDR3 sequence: CASSLYGQNEQYF. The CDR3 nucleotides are TGTGCCAGCAGTTTATATGGGCAAAACGAGCAGTACTTC.

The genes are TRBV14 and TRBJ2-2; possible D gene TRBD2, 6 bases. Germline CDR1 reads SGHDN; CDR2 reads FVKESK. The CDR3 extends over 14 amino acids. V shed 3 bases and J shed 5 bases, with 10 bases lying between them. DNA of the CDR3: TGTGCCAGCAGCCACCAGACTAGGACCGGGGAGCTGTTTTTT. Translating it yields CASSHQTRTGELFF.

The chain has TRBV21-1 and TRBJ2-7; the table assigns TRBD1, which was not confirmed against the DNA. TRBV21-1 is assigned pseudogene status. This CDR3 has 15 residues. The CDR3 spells CASSRAGGKRYEQYF. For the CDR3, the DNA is TGTGCCAGCAGCAGAGCAGGGGGCAAAAGATACGAGCAGTACTTC.

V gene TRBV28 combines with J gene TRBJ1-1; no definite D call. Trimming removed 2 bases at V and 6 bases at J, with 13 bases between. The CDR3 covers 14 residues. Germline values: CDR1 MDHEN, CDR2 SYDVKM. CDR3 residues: CASSLVSRFSEAFF. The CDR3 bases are TGTGCCAGCAGTTTAGTCTCCAGGTTTTCTGAAGCTTTCTTT.

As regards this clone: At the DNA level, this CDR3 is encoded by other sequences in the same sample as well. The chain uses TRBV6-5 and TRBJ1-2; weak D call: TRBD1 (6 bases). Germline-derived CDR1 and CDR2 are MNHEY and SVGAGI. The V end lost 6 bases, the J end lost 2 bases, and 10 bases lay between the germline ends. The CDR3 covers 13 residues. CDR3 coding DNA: TGTGCCAGCAGGAGGACAGCCAACTATGGCTACACCTTC. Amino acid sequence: CASRRTANYGYTF.